This is a list of T cell receptor beta chains from one sample in a study of CXCR3-negative and CXCR3-positive naive CD8 T cells. Following a re-call of the 5' RACE reads, TCRdb has one entry per CDR3 protein and lacks DNA. This sample's table has under 85,000 distinct CDR3 sequences. Sequenced material: naive CXCR3- CD8+ T cells from blood. These receptors all come from a human donor in good health. Some clones in this sample may be carry-over from other donors' samples. The CDR3 runs from the conserved cysteine through the conserved F or W.

V gene: TRBV7-3
CDR3 length: 13
J gene: TRBJ2-4
CDR3 protein: CASSLLPEAFQYF

V gene: TRBV29-1
CDR3 length: 14
J gene: TRBJ2-3
CDR3 protein: CSVEEAAPTDTQYF

V gene: TRBV29-1
CDR3 length: 13
J gene: TRBJ1-1
CDR3 protein: CSVEPGLDTEAFF

V gene: TRBV5-1
CDR3 length: 12
J gene: TRBJ1-2
CDR3 protein: CASSLGSEGYTF

V gene: TRBV21-1
CDR3 length: 15
J gene: TRBJ2-6
CDR3 protein: CASSKGSSGANVLTF

V gene: TRBV29-1
CDR3 length: 13
J gene: TRBJ2-1
CDR3 protein: CSVSGGMVNEQFF

V gene: TRBV25-1
CDR3 length: 12
J gene: TRBJ1-2
CDR3 protein: CASSVDSYGYTF

V gene: TRBV7-8
CDR3 length: 14
J gene: TRBJ2-7
CDR3 protein: CASSLTGVGYEQYF

V gene: TRBV7-2
CDR3 length: 15
J gene: TRBJ2-7
CDR3 protein: CASSSLTARSYEQYF

V gene: TRBV7-2
CDR3 length: 20
J gene: TRBJ2-1
CDR3 protein: CASSLAGQLHSGSSYNEQFF

V gene: TRBV19
CDR3 length: 14
J gene: TRBJ2-7
CDR3 protein: CASSVRPLSYEQYF

V gene: TRBV4-3
CDR3 length: 15
J gene: TRBJ2-5
CDR3 protein: CASSQGTGMGETQYF

V gene: TRBV7-3
CDR3 length: 13
J gene: TRBJ2-1
CDR3 protein: CASSLGIDNEQFF

V gene: TRBV10-3
CDR3 length: 19
J gene: TRBJ1-2
CDR3 protein: CAISESHEGTGATNYGYTF

V gene: TRBV9
CDR3 length: 15
J gene: TRBJ2-7
CDR3 protein: CASSASGGAVTEQYF

V gene: TRBV29-1
CDR3 length: 12
J gene: TRBJ2-7
CDR3 protein: CSVEEDRAEQYF

V gene: TRBV12-5
CDR3 length: 13
J gene: TRBJ2-2
CDR3 protein: CASGPEFTGELFF

V gene: TRBV5-1
CDR3 length: 15
J gene: TRBJ2-7
CDR3 protein: CASSLTSGSSYEQYF

V gene: TRBV11-2
CDR3 length: 15
J gene: TRBJ1-4
CDR3 protein: CASSLDWGPNEKLFF

V gene: TRBV4-1
CDR3 length: 13
J gene: TRBJ2-7
CDR3 protein: CASSQVGAYEQYF

V gene: TRBV20-1
CDR3 length: 15
J gene: TRBJ2-2
CDR3 protein: CSAISHVSVGRELFF

V gene: TRBV5-1
CDR3 length: 14
J gene: TRBJ2-1
CDR3 protein: CASSFDWGRDEQFF

V gene: TRBV20-1
CDR3 length: 16
J gene: TRBJ1-6
CDR3 protein: CSARGGGESYNSPLHF

V gene: TRBV28
CDR3 length: 16
J gene: TRBJ2-2
CDR3 protein: CASSSTGTGYTGELFF

V gene: TRBV14
CDR3 length: 15
J gene: TRBJ2-5
CDR3 protein: CASSQGDHRRETQYF

V gene: TRBV29-1
CDR3 length: 14
J gene: TRBJ1-2
CDR3 protein: CSVEDLAGTYGYTF

V gene: TRBV5-1
CDR3 length: 16
J gene: TRBJ2-5
CDR3 protein: CASSLDGGRQQETQYF

V gene: TRBV6-6
CDR3 length: 16
J gene: TRBJ2-3
CDR3 protein: CASSLGLAGGTDTQYF

V gene: TRBV13
CDR3 length: 14
J gene: TRBJ1-2
CDR3 protein: CASSEQHGIYGYTF

V gene: TRBV21-1
CDR3 length: 16
J gene: TRBJ1-5
CDR3 protein: CASSKRAGQPNQPQHF

V gene: TRBV6-6
CDR3 length: 16
J gene: TRBJ2-2
CDR3 protein: CASSPAFLANTGELFF

V gene: TRBV6-2/TRBV6-3
CDR3 length: 14
J gene: TRBJ1-4
CDR3 protein: CASSSARGNEKLFF

V gene: TRBV6-6
CDR3 length: 14
J gene: TRBJ2-5
CDR3 protein: CASWSDLSLETQYF

V gene: TRBV5-4
CDR3 length: 15
J gene: TRBJ2-1
CDR3 protein: CASSLEGQIHNEQFF

V gene: TRBV6-5
CDR3 length: 13
J gene: TRBJ1-1
CDR3 protein: CASTPGTNTEAFF

V gene: TRBV29-1
CDR3 length: 14
J gene: TRBJ1-1
CDR3 protein: CSGKDGTGGTEAFF

V gene: TRBV29-1
CDR3 length: 13
J gene: TRBJ1-1
CDR3 protein: CSVLGTGRTEAFF

V gene: TRBV5-1
CDR3 length: 12
J gene: TRBJ2-1
CDR3 protein: CASSWTYNEQFF

V gene: TRBV12-3/TRBV12-4
CDR3 length: 16
J gene: TRBJ2-2
CDR3 protein: CASSDQGTGGTGELFF

V gene: TRBV7-3
CDR3 length: 16
J gene: TRBJ2-3
CDR3 protein: CASSPMAGGLTDTQYF

V gene: TRBV19
CDR3 length: 12
J gene: TRBJ1-5
CDR3 protein: CATSDTYQPQHF

V gene: TRBV29-1
CDR3 length: 15
J gene: TRBJ2-7
CDR3 protein: CSVGRLGQNHYEQYF

V gene: TRBV14
CDR3 length: 16
J gene: TRBJ2-1
CDR3 protein: CASSQTGREGHDEQFF

V gene: TRBV28
CDR3 length: 17
J gene: TRBJ2-7
CDR3 protein: CASSHRTGTGFSYEQYF

V gene: TRBV9
CDR3 length: 16
J gene: TRBJ1-2
CDR3 protein: CASSGGVEGRNYGYTF

V gene: TRBV12-3/TRBV12-4
CDR3 length: 16
J gene: TRBJ1-1
CDR3 protein: CASSSGGRSGDTEAFF

V gene: TRBV5-1
CDR3 length: 13
J gene: TRBJ2-7
CDR3 protein: CASSSRAENEQYF

V gene: TRBV4-1
CDR3 length: 14
J gene: TRBJ2-7
CDR3 protein: CASSTSTGAYEQYF

V gene: TRBV29-1
CDR3 length: 13
J gene: TRBJ2-7
CDR3 protein: CSVEESVTYEQYF

V gene: TRBV28
CDR3 length: 13
J gene: TRBJ2-2
CDR3 protein: CASSFGDTGELFF

V gene: TRBV5-5
CDR3 length: 15
J gene: TRBJ1-1
CDR3 protein: CASSHYVGGLAEAFF

V gene: TRBV10-3
CDR3 length: 13
J gene: TRBJ1-2
CDR3 protein: CATPDRANTGYTF

V gene: TRBV19
CDR3 length: 14
J gene: TRBJ2-1
CDR3 protein: CASSMQGMGNEQFF